This T cell receptor beta chain was identified in a study of cytomegalovirus exposure and HLA in healthy donors. Study results and caveats: Confirmation was obtained in vitro that a few CMV-associated chains are specific for CMV antigens.

Per the germline V gene, CDR1 is MDHEN and CDR2 is SYDVKM. The V and J ends lost 5 bases and 8 bases, in that order; junction bases with no gene match: 9. CDR3 length: 15 residues. Of note for this clone: Its antigen is not known.

The protocol was immunoSEQ multiplex PCR, while the TCRdb copy is restricted to in-frame clones and leaves out a portion. The table shows around 71,000 clones, with 90% to 95% occurring only once. The sequenced sample was PBMCs. This chain connects TRBV28 to TRBJ1-2, with 12 bases lining up with TRBD1. The sequence was collected from a man between 18 and 35 years old in good health and CMV-seropositive. The CDR3 coding sequence is TGTGCCAGCAGTACTCCGGGACAGGGGGCGTTCGGCTACACCTTC. Protein sequence: CASSTPGQGAFGYTF.